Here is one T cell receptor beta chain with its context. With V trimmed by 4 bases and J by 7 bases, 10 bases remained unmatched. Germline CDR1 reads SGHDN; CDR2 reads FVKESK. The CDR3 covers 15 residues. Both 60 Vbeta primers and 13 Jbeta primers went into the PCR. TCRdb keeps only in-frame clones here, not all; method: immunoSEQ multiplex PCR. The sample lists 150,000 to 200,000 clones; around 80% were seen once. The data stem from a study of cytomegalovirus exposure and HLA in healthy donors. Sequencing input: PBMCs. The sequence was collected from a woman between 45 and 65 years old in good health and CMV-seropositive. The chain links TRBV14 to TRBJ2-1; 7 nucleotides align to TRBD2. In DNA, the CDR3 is TGTGCCAGCAGCCGCAGCGGGACGGATCGTAATGAGCAGTTCTTC. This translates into CASSRSGTDRNEQFF. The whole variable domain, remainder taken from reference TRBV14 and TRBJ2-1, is EAGVTQFPSHSVIEKGQTVTLRCDPISGHDNLYWYRRVMGKEIKFLLHFVKESKQDESGMPNNRFLAERTGGTYSTLKVQPAELEDSGVYFCASSRSGTDRNEQFFGPGTRLTVL.